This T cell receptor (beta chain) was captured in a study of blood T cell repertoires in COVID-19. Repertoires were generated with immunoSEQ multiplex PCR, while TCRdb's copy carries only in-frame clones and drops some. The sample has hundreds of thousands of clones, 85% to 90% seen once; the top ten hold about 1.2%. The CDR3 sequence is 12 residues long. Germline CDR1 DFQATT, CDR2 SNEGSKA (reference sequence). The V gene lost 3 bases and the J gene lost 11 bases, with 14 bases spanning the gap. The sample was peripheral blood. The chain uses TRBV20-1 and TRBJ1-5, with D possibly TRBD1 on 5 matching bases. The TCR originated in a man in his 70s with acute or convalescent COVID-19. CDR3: CSASGWDSSQHF. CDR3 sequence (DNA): TGCAGTGCTAGTGGGTGGGACTCATCCCAGCATTTT.